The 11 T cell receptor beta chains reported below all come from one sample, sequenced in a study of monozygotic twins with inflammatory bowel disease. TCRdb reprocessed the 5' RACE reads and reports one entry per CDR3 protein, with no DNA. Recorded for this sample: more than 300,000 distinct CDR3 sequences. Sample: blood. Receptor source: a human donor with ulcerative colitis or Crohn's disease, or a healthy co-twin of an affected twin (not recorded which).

The CDR3 is CASSGRQGASLAFF. The V and J genes are TRBV7-2 and TRBJ1-1; TCRdb's assignment of TRBD1 cannot be checked, as there is no DNA. The length of the CDR3 is 14 residues. Germline V gene sequence: CDR1 SGHTA, CDR2 FQGNSA.

CDR3 protein: CSARGSRDYEQYF. The gene calls are TRBV20-1 and TRBJ2-7; lacking DNA, the TRBD1 call made by TCRdb goes unchecked. Germline assignment: CDR1 DFQATT and CDR2 SNEGSKA (reference sequence). This CDR3 region has 13 residues.

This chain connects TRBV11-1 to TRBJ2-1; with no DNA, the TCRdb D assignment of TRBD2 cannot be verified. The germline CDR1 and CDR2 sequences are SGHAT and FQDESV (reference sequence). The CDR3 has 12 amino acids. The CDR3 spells CASFREGNEQFF.

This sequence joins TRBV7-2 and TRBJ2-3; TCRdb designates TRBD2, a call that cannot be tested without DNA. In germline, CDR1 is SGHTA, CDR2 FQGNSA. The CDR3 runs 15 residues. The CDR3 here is CASSLVQRTTDTQYF.

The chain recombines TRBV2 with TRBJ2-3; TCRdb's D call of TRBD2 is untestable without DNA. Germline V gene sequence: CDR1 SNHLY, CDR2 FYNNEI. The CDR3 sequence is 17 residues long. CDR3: CASSLLAGGPGEDTQYF.

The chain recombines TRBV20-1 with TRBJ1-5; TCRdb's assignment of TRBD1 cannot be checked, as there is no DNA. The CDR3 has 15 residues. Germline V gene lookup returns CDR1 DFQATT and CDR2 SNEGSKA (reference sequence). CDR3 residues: CSARPGTASNQPQHF.

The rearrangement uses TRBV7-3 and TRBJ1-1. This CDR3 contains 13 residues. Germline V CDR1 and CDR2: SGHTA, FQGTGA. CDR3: CASSQGPNTEAFF.

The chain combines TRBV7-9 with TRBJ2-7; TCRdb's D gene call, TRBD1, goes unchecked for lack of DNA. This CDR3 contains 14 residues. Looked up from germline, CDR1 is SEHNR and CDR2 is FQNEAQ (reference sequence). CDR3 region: CASSTPLGIYEQYF.

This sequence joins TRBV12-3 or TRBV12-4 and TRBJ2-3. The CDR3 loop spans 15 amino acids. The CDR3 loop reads CASSLKGLARDTQYF.

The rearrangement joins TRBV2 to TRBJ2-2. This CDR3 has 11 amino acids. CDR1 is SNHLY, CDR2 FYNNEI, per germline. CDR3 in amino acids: CASQYTGELFF.

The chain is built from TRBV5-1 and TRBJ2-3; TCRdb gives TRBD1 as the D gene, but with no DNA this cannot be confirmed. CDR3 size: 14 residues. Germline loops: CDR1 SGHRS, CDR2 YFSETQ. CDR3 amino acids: CASRKTGGADTQYF.